This entry lists 31 T cell receptor beta chains sequenced from one sample in a study of spatial heterogeneity in lung cancer (dated by TCRdb to about 2019). Library prep was done by 5' RACE. Sequencing relied on a NextSeq 500. The public reads were reanalyzed by TCRdb: fastp trimming at Q25, MiXCR alignment, in-frame beta chains only. Rows with one shared CDR3 protein collapse into an entry with the most common genes and DNA. This sample is represented by some 110,000 distinct CDR3 sequences; 10% to 15% of them were singletons. The ten largest account for roughly 15% of the sample. Per the publication, the time point label means: blood at routine non-recurrence follow-up after resection. Whole RNA extracted from tumor and nontumor lung tissue, or from cryopreserved PBMC samples, was used for TCR sequencing without cell sorting. Source: PBMCs, taken at follow-up. These receptors were obtained from a male donor with early-stage non-small cell lung cancer.

This clonotype was observed many times. The chain recombines TRBV19 with TRBJ1-1; D uncertain. CDR3 length equals 13 residues. V was clipped by 4 bases and J by 1 base, with 7 bases between them. Germline V gene sequence: CDR1 LNHDA, CDR2 SQIVND (reference sequence). CDR3 in amino acids: CASSTNWNTEAFF. The CDR3 nucleotides read TGTGCCAGTAGTACCAACTGGAACACTGAAGCTTTCTTT. Looking up the rest from reference TRBV19 and TRBJ1-1 gives the full variable domain: DGGITQSPKYLFRKEGQNVTLSCEQNLNHDAMYWYRQDPGQGLRLIYYSQIVNDFQKGDIAEGYSVSREKKESFPLTVTSAQKNPTAFYLCASSTNWNTEAFFGQGTRLTVV.

This clonotype was seen at least ten times. The chain employs TRBV28 and TRBJ2-7; D gene uncertain. V was trimmed by 4 bases and J by 2 bases, leaving 3 bases between them. The CDR3 is made up of 11 amino acids. Per germline, CDR1 MDHEN and CDR2 SYDVKM. The CDR3: CASSSTYEQYF. In nucleotides, the CDR3 is TGTGCCAGCAGTTCCACCTACGAGCAGTACTTC.

The table lists this clonotype with many counts. The chain recombines TRBV5-1 with TRBJ2-5; 7 nucleotides align to TRBD2. V lost 2 bases to trimming and J lost 3 bases; unmatched junction nucleotides: 7. Germline CDR1 is SGHRS and CDR2 is YFSETQ. The CDR3 spans 15 residues. CDR3 amino acids: CASSFVIAGKETQYF. The CDR3 DNA follows: TGCGCCAGCAGCTTCGTAATAGCGGGTAAAGAGACCCAGTACTTC.

A few counts support this clonotype. The chain carries TRBV5-1 and TRBJ2-3; maybe TRBD2 (6 bases). This CDR3 spans 14 amino acids. Trimming took off 4 bases at V and 1 base at J, with 10 bases between the two ends. Germline V gene lookup returns CDR1 SGHRS and CDR2 YFSETQ. The CDR3 nucleotides read TGCGCCAGCAGCCCGCGACTAGGCACAGATACGCAGTATTTT. Amino acids: CASSPRLGTDTQYF.

This clonotype was observed a few times. This sequence joins TRBV7-9 and TRBJ2-2; maybe TRBD2 (5 bases). This CDR3 region has 15 residues. Germline V CDR1 and CDR2: SEHNR, FQNEAQ (reference sequence). With 1 base removed from V and 3 bases from J, the gap between germline ends came to 9 bases. Written as DNA, the CDR3 is TGTGCCAGCAGCTTAGAATCGGGGTACACCGGGGAGCTGTTTTTT. It yields the protein CASSLESGYTGELFF.

This clonotype was counted a few times. This CDR3 reads CASSVMGPETQYF. CDR3 coding DNA: TGTGCCAGCAGCGTAATGGGGCCGGAGACCCAGTACTTC. V and J are TRBV9 and TRBJ2-5; tentative D call: TRBD1 (5 bases). The germline CDR1 and CDR2 sequences are SGDLS and YYNGEE. V gave up 1 base and J gave up 5 bases, with 9 bases separating them. CDR3 length: 13 amino acids. The full variable domain, rest sourced from reference TRBV9 and TRBJ2-5, is DSGVTQTPKHLITATGQRVTLRCSPRSGDLSVYWYQQSLDQGLQFLIQYYNGEERAKGNILERFSAQQFPDLHSELNLSSLELGDSALYFCASSVMGPETQYFGPGTRLLVL.

Comment on this clonotype: Given a much more abundant clone one base away, this may be a read error. The rearrangement links TRBV2 to TRBJ2-6; D gene unclear. The germline CDR1 and CDR2 sequences are SNHLY and FYNNEI. The CDR3 contains 12 residues. V lost 8 bases, J lost 0 bases, and 2 bases lay in between. The CDR3 coding sequence is TGTGCCAGCGGCTCTGGGGCCAACGTCCTGACTTTC. Translation gives CASGSGANVLTF.

This clonotype showed up many times. The chain links TRBV7-9 to TRBJ2-5; the match to TRBD1 covers 11 bases. Unmatched junction bases numbered 10, after V lost 6 bases and J lost 4 bases. Per the germline V gene, CDR1 is SEHNR and CDR2 is FQNEAQ (reference sequence). The CDR3 covers 16 residues. The CDR3: CASSAGTGGFGETQYF. CDR3 DNA: TGTGCCAGCAGTGCTGGGACAGGGGGTTTTGGAGAGACCCAGTACTTC.

The rearrangement uses TRBV19 and TRBJ1-5; TRBD1 might be the D (5 bases). The germline V gene has CDR1 LNHDA and CDR2 SQIVND (reference sequence). The length of the CDR3 is 15 residues. Trimming cost V 1 base and J 2 bases, with 9 bases left between them. The CDR3 DNA reads TGTGCCAGTAGTATAGGAGGGGCTGGCAATCAGCCCCAGCATTTT. This codes for CASSIGGAGNQPQHF.

The chain is built from TRBV4-2 and TRBJ2-1; D perhaps matches TRBD1 (7 bases). The germline gives CDR1 LGHNA, CDR2 YNFKEQ. The CDR3 length is 17 residues. Between the trimmed V and J ends, which lost 4 bases and 6 bases, there was a span of 22 bases. The CDR3 spells CASSPRQGLAFSNEQFF. The CDR3 DNA reads as TGTGCCAGCAGCCCTAGACAGGGACTCGCTTTCTCCAATGAGCAGTTCTTC.

This clonotype was seen a handful of times. This chain links TRBV28 with TRBJ1-2; tentative D call: TRBD1 (5 bases). Germline V lookup: CDR1 MDHEN, CDR2 SYDVKM. V lost 8 bases and J 8 bases, leaving 15 bases between the germline ends. There are 12 residues in the CDR3. The CDR3 DNA follows: TGTGCCAGCTCGAGGGCCCAGGGAGGCTACACCTTC. This codes for CASSRAQGGYTF.

This clonotype was found many times. The chain uses TRBV4-1 and TRBJ1-2; D is unresolved. Looked up from germline, CDR1 is MGHRA and CDR2 is YSYEKL. Trimming left V 0 bases short and J 4 bases short, with 21 bases between. CDR3 length: 18 residues. CDR3 in DNA: TGCGCCAGCAGCCAAGATTCAATGAGGGTATGGCACCGCTATGGCTACACCTTC. Residues: CASSQDSMRVWHRYGYTF.

In its sample, this clonotype was seen many times. The V call is TRBV20-1, the J call TRBJ1-5; perhaps TRBD1 as D (5 bases). Trimming took off 6 bases at V and 0 bases at J, with 18 bases between the two ends. This CDR3 has 16 amino acids. Germline values: CDR1 DFQATT, CDR2 SNEGSKA (reference sequence). The CDR3 protein is CSAPGRGPRSNQPQHF. CDR3 DNA sequence: TGCAGTGCCCCAGGGAGGGGCCCACGTAGCAATCAGCCCCAGCATTTT.

The V call is TRBV28, the J call TRBJ1-6, with 7 bases that match TRBD1. Germline V lookup: CDR1 MDHEN, CDR2 SYDVKM. V trimming: 5 bases; J trimming: 7 bases; junction bases outside the gene matches: 8. CDR3 length: 15 residues. The CDR3 loop is CASSVRTGPNSPLHF. The DNA for the CDR3 is TGTGCCAGCAGTGTACGGACAGGCCCCAATTCACCCCTCCACTTT.

This clonotype was picked up one time. With a much larger clone just one base away, this may be a read error. The chain couples TRBV29-1 to TRBJ1-5; the D is unclear. The CDR3 contains 12 residues. Germline V lookup: CDR1 SQVTM, CDR2 ANQGSEA. V shed 7 bases and J shed 5 bases, with 12 bases lying between them. In nucleotides, the CDR3 is TGCAGCGCCGGAGAGTACGATCAGCCCCAGCATTTT. This gives the protein CSAGEYDQPQHF. The variable domain in full, with the rest retrieved from reference TRBV29-1 and TRBJ1-5, is SAVISQKPSRDICQRGTSLTIQCQVDSQVTMMFWYRQQPGQSLTLIATANQGSEATYESGFVIDKFPISRPNLTFSTLTVSNMSPEDSSIYLCSAGEYDQPQHFGDGTRLSIL.

The chain recombines TRBV10-3 with TRBJ1-2; D unresolved. From germline, CDR1 is ENHRY and CDR2 SYGVKD. The CDR3 is 11 amino acids. V was shortened by 11 bases and J by 8 bases, with 15 bases between the two germline ends. Here the CDR3 DNA reads TGTGCCGCCATGGCAATCATGGGCTACACCTTC. Translation gives CAAMAIMGYTF.

This clonotype turned up a few times. The CDR3 spells CASRLRDSNSPLHF. The CDR3 nucleotides read TGTGCCAGCAGACTCCGGGACAGTAATTCACCCCTCCACTTT. The chain carries TRBV6-5 and TRBJ1-6; 7 positions match TRBD1. CDR3 size: 14 residues. Trimming removed 6 bases from V and 6 bases from J; junction bases left unmatched: 5. Germline V CDR1 and CDR2: MNHEY, SVGAGI.

This clonotype appeared many times. V is TRBV6-2 or TRBV6-3 and J is TRBJ2-7; perhaps TRBD1 as D (6 bases). Germline V gene lookup returns CDR1 MNHEY and CDR2 SVGEGT. V lost 2 bases and J lost 6, with 11 bases in between. The CDR3 is 13 residues long. CDR3 amino acids: CASSYRTGTEQYF. As DNA, the CDR3 is TGTGCCAGCAGTTACCGAACAGGGACCGAGCAGTACTTC.

The CDR3 DNA is TGCGCCAGCAGCCAGTTCGGGACAGGGTCCTACGAGCAGTACTTC. It codes for CASSQFGTGSYEQYF. The gene calls are TRBV5-1 and TRBJ2-7, with 9 bases aligning to TRBD1. Trimming at V came to 4 bases and at J to 1 base, leaving 6 bases not matched to a gene. Looked up from germline, CDR1 is SGHRS and CDR2 is YFSETQ. This CDR3 contains 15 residues.

There are a few counts of this clonotype. The chain employs TRBV5-1 and TRBJ1-5, with no clear D. V was cut by 1 base and J by 5 bases, with 7 bases left in between. Germline-derived CDR1 and CDR2 are SGHRS and YFSETQ. The CDR3 sequence is 13 residues long. The CDR3 loop is CASSLLADQPQHF. The CDR3 coding sequence is TGCGCCAGCAGCTTGTTGGCGGATCAGCCCCAGCATTTT. The whole variable domain, remainder taken from reference TRBV5-1 and TRBJ1-5, is KAGVTQTPRYLIKTRGQQVTLSCSPISGHRSVSWYQQTPGQGLQFLFEYFSETQRNKGNFPGRFSGRQFSNSRSEMNVSTLELGDSALYLCASSLLADQPQHFGDGTRLSIL.

As to this clonotype: A much larger clone lies one base from this, so it may be a read error. In this CDR3 the conserved last residue, phenylalanine or tryptophan, is missing, so a read error is likely. The chain has TRBV7-3 and TRBJ2-1, with a tentative D call TRBD2 (5 bases). Germline CDR1 is SGHTA and CDR2 is FQGTGA. Trimming left V 5 bases short and J 8 bases short, with 10 bases between. This CDR3 has 12 amino acids. The CDR3 loop reads CASSATRDEQFS. The CDR3 bases are TGTGCCAGCAGCGCAACTAGAGATGAGCAGTTCTCC.

The DNA of the CDR3 is TGTGCCAGCAGCGCGGCTTTACAGGGGGCGAGGGAAAAACTGTTTTTT. The encoded protein is CASSAALQGAREKLFF. V gene TRBV9 combines with J gene TRBJ1-4; TRBD1 matches at 9 bases. This CDR3 has 16 amino acids. V shed 3 bases and J 8 bases; nucleotides not matched to a gene: 11. Germline-derived CDR1 and CDR2 are SGDLS and YYNGEE.

This clonotype was observed a few times. The rearrangement uses TRBV27 and TRBJ2-5; a possible D gene is TRBD2 (6 bases). The CDR3 runs 13 residues. V gave up 5 bases and J gave up 5 bases, with 12 bases separating them. Looked up from germline, CDR1 is MNHEY and CDR2 is SMNVEV (reference sequence). DNA for the CDR3: TGTGCCAGCAGTCGGGGACTCCCGGAGACCCAGTACTTC. Its protein is CASSRGLPETQYF.

This chain links TRBV2 with TRBJ1-1, with D unresolved. The germline V gene encodes CDR1 SNHLY and CDR2 FYNNEI. The CDR3 spans 13 residues. Trimming removed 8 bases at V and 1 base at J, with 11 bases between. CDR3 residues: CASPVAGNTEAFF. The CDR3 DNA follows: TGTGCCAGCCCGGTGGCAGGGAACACTGAAGCTTTCTTT.

There are many counts of this clonotype. The rearrangement uses TRBV2 and TRBJ2-7; no clear D. The CDR3 loop spans 13 amino acids. Germline CDR1 is SNHLY and CDR2 is FYNNEI. V was trimmed by 7 bases and J by 0 bases, leaving 10 bases between them. CDR3 protein: CASNGILSYEQYF. CDR3 DNA sequence: TGTGCCAGCAATGGGATCCTCTCCTACGAGCAGTACTTC.

This clonotype was recorded a few times. The rearrangement joins TRBV6-5 to TRBJ1-5; D unresolved. V was trimmed by 2 bases and J by 3 bases, leaving 2 bases between them. Germline CDR1 is MNHEY and CDR2 is SVGAGI. The CDR3 is 12 residues long. The CDR3: CASSYINQPQHF. The CDR3 bases are TGTGCCAGCAGTTACATCAATCAGCCCCAGCATTTT.

This clonotype occurred a few times. This chain links TRBV12-3 or TRBV12-4 with TRBJ1-1; D ambiguous. This CDR3 has 12 residues. Trimming cost V 6 bases and J 10 bases, with 15 bases left between them. This CDR3 reads CASSPGRWGAFF. CDR3 coding DNA: TGTGCCAGCAGCCCAGGCCGTTGGGGAGCTTTCTTT.

The genes are TRBV24-1 and TRBJ2-1; no firm D call. The CDR3 sequence is 13 residues long. In germline, CDR1 is KGHDR, CDR2 SFDVKD. V was clipped by 5 bases and J by 1 base, with 5 bases between them. The CDR3 bases are TGTGCCACCAGTGTGGGGTCCTACAATGAGCAGTTCTTC. This encodes CATSVGSYNEQFF.

Only a few counts were recorded for this clonotype. CDR3 sequence reads: CASSSGQSSYNEQFF. CDR3 DNA: TGTGCCAGCAGTTCGGGACAGAGCTCCTACAATGAGCAGTTCTTC. The chain carries TRBV28 and TRBJ2-1; 7 bases map to TRBD1. Germline lookup yields CDR1 MDHEN and CDR2 SYDVKM. The CDR3 is 15 residues long. V lost 4 bases and J lost 0; bases outside the gene matches: 3.

In its sample, this clonotype was seen many times. The chain carries TRBV30 and TRBJ2-7; TRBD1 aligns across 8 bases. The germline V gene encodes CDR1 GTSNPN and CDR2 SVGIG (reference sequence). This CDR3 spans 14 amino acids. V lost 2 bases, J lost 4 bases, and 7 bases stayed unmatched. The CDR3 DNA is TGTGCCTGGAGTAATGGAGGGACAGGATACGAGCAGTACTTC. Amino acids: CAWSNGGTGYEQYF.

This clonotype was observed at least ten times. The rearrangement links TRBV21-1 to TRBJ2-1; the table's D call TRBD1 went unverified against the DNA. TRBV21-1 is given as a pseudogene. The CDR3 has 19 residues. CDR3: CASSKWTRQRYPYENEQFF. The CDR3 DNA follows: TGTGCCAGCAGCAAGTGGACAAGACAGCGATACCCGTATGAGAATGAGCAGTTCTTC.